This T cell receptor beta chain was captured in a study of patients and donors after allogeneic stem cell transplantation. Trimming stripped 10 bases from V and 5 bases from J, with 7 bases between. The length of the CDR3 is 11 residues. Germline CDR1 reads KGHDR; CDR2 reads SFDVKD. One entry per CDR3 protein, called by TCRdb with MiXCR from the RT-PCR reads. Of roughly 960,000 distinct CDR3 sequences in the sample, approximately 19% were seen once. Sequenced: blood, either unsorted or a sorted T cell fraction (not recorded which). The chain is built from TRBV24-1 and TRBJ2-2, with a possible D match to TRBD1 (6 bases). This TCR was recovered from a human donor who was either an allogeneic HSCT recipient or a stem cell or donor lymphocyte infusion donor (not recorded which). It is not recorded whose cells these are; they may come from a transplant donor. CDR3 DNA: TGTGCCACAACAGGGACCGGGGAGCTGTTTTTT. Its translation: CATTGTGELFF.